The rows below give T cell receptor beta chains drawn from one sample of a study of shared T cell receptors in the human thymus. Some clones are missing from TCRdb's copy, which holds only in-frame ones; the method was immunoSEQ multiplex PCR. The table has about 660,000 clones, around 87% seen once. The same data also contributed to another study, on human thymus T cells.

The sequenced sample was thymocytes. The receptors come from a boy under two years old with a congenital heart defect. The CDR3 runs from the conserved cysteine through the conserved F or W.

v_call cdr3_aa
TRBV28 CASSLFPGSGCNEQFF
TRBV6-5 CASTPRTGGVYGYTF
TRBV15 CATSRRTNTGPPGDSFYEQYF
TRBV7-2 CASSPGQGNQPQHF
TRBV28 CASSLSLDRGVTYEQYF
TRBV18 CASSATAKGQEETLRQYF
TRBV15 CATSRVWGRPAFF
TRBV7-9 CASSLGGRAGGEDEQYF
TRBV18 CASSPRGHLQETQYF
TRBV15 CATSGRNRREGNQPQHF
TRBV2 CARKDRGRNYGYTF